The 24 T cell receptor beta chains presented below share a single source sample, sequenced in a study of CD8+ T cells in alopecia areata. Extracted RNA was reverse transcribed, and the resulting cDNA served as sequencing template. The protocol was immunoSEQ multiplex PCR, while the TCRdb copy is restricted to in-frame clones and leaves out a portion. The sample lists about 270,000 clones, 60% seen once, with more than 0.85% in the top ten. This sample's treatment: oral pan-JAK inhibitor, 5-10 mg twice daily. Sequencing was performed on CD4+ T cells sorted from blood, taken at approximately week 52, from a patient treated with tofacitinib. The receptors were sampled from a human donor with alopecia areata.

The rearrangement links TRBV9 to TRBJ2-1; 9 bases are shared with TRBD2. V lost 0 bases, J lost 9 bases, and 7 bases stayed unmatched. The CDR3 length is 15 residues. Germline loops: CDR1 SGDLS, CDR2 YYNGEE. CDR3 DNA sequence: TGTGCCAGCAGCGTAGATGGACTAGCGCTTGGTGAGCAGTTCTTC. This codes for CASSVDGLALGEQFF.

This chain uses TRBV5-1 with TRBJ2-1; TRBD1 matches at 10 bases. Germline CDR1 and CDR2: SGHRS and YFSETQ. The CDR3 is made up of 15 amino acids. V lost 4 bases and J lost 8; bases outside the gene matches: 9. In nucleotides, the CDR3 is TGCGCCAGCAGCGTGACAGGGGGCGCAGGCCATGAGCAGTTCTTC. Residues: CASSVTGGAGHEQFF. The complete variable domain, with remaining parts taken from reference TRBV5-1 and TRBJ2-1, reads KAGVTQTPRYLIKTRGQQVTLSCSPISGHRSVSWYQQTPGQGLQFLFEYFSETQRNKGNFPGRFSGRQFSNSRSEMNVSTLELGDSALYLCASSVTGGAGHEQFFGPGTRLTVL.

The CDR3 DNA follows: TGTGCCAGCAGCAGGCTTGCTAGGGCTTCTGGGGCCAACGTCCTGACTTTC. Its protein product is CASSRLARASGANVLTF. V usage is TRBV9 and J usage is TRBJ2-6; no clear D gene. Trimming took off 4 bases at V and 1 base at J, with 15 bases between the two ends. CDR1 is SGDLS, CDR2 YYNGEE, per germline. The CDR3 length is 17 residues.

This clone was recorded a few times. This sequence joins TRBV4-2 and TRBJ2-5; D not certain. The germline V and J ends were trimmed by 4 bases and 2 bases, with 14 bases remaining between them. Germline V gene sequence: CDR1 LGHNA, CDR2 YNFKEQ. This CDR3 is built from 15 residues. Written as DNA, the CDR3 is TGTGCCAGCAGCCCTACCAGCCGGGTGCAAGAGACCCAGTACTTC. As protein: CASSPTSRVQETQYF.

This rearrangement joins TRBV7-9 to TRBJ2-5; D is ambiguous. The CDR3 length is 12 residues. The V and J ends lost 3 bases and 5 bases respectively, with 7 bases between them. The germline CDR1 and CDR2 sequences are SEHNR and FQNEAQ (reference sequence). The CDR3 nucleotides are TGTGCCAGCAGCTTGGCGACGGAGACCCAGTACTTC. Translation gives CASSLATETQYF.

This chain joins TRBV30 and TRBJ2-2; 7 nucleotides line up with TRBD1. The CDR3 runs 14 residues. Losses at the gene ends were 1 base for V and 4 bases for J; bases not matched to a gene: 3. The germline V gene encodes CDR1 GTSNPN and CDR2 SVGIG (reference sequence). CDR3 amino acids: CAWSAHRGTGELFF. The CDR3, as DNA: TGTGCCTGGAGTGCCCACAGGGGCACCGGGGAGCTGTTTTTT.

In this sample, this clone turned up a few times. This sample also contains other DNA sequences that code for the same CDR3. This chain uses TRBV5-1 with TRBJ2-3; D gene uncertain. The CDR3 loop spans 14 amino acids. Deletions cut 0 bases from V and 2 bases from J, with 7 bases between. From germline, CDR1 is SGHRS and CDR2 YFSETQ. The chain's CDR3 is CASSLVQLTDTQYF. In nucleotides, the CDR3 is TGCGCCAGCAGCTTGGTCCAGCTCACAGATACGCAGTATTTT.

V gene TRBV15 combines with J gene TRBJ2-1; no firm D call. The CDR3 consists of 13 residues. Trimming pared 8 bases from V and 8 bases from J, leaving 16 bases between. Germline lookup yields CDR1 LNHNV and CDR2 YYDKDF (reference sequence). In DNA, the CDR3 is TGTGCCACCGGTGGCCTTTTGTTTGATGAGCAGTTCTTC. Translated, it gives CATGGLLFDEQFF.

This clone was detected a few times. The V and J genes are TRBV7-8 and TRBJ2-3, with TRBD1 as a possible D gene (6 bases). CDR1 and CDR2 (germline): SGHVS, FQNEAQ. The CDR3 is 15 amino acids. V was shortened by 0 bases and J by 2 bases, with 9 bases between the two germline ends. DNA of the CDR3: TGTGCCAGCAGCTTAGCGGGGGCCATCACAGATACGCAGTATTTT. Translated: CASSLAGAITDTQYF.

This clone has more than one count but fewer than ten. The chain links TRBV6-4 to TRBJ2-7; TRBD1 or TRBD2 may be the D gene (5 bases each). This CDR3 comprises 12 residues. From germline, CDR1 is MRHNA and CDR2 SNTAGT. The CDR3 protein is CVSGTNCNEQYF. CDR3 coding DNA: TGTGTCTCCGGGACGAACTGCAACGAGCAGTACTTC.

This clone was detected only a few times. V and J are TRBV29-1 and TRBJ2-5; possibly TRBD1 for D (5 bases). The CDR3 runs 10 residues. Germline V gene lookup returns CDR1 SQVTM and CDR2 ANQGSEA. The CDR3 DNA reads TGCAGTACCAGGGTGGAGACCCAGTACTTC. It yields the protein CSTRVETQYF.

V and J are TRBV29-1 and TRBJ1-1; weak D call: TRBD1 (5 bases). The CDR3 has 14 residues. Germline loops: CDR1 SQVTM, CDR2 ANQGSEA. V lost 2 bases, J lost 3 bases, and 13 bases lay in between. The CDR3 DNA sequence: TGCAGCGTTGAAAAGGGACTTGTGGACACTGAAGCTTTCTTT. Protein sequence: CSVEKGLVDTEAFF.

The J gene is TRBJ1-5, the V gene TRBV18; perhaps TRBD1 as D (5 bases). Germline V CDR1 and CDR2: KGHSH, LQKENI. The CDR3 contains 16 residues. V was clipped by 2 bases and J by 4 bases, with 15 bases between them. The CDR3 nucleotides are TGTGCCAGCTCACCAAAGGCGGGGGGAGGTAATCAGCCCCAGCATTTT. Amino acid sequence: CASSPKAGGGNQPQHF.

The CDR3 DNA is TGTGCCACCAGCGTCTACAGAAGCACAGATACGCAGTATTTT. This encodes CATSVYRSTDTQYF. V gene TRBV15 combines with J gene TRBJ2-3; no clear D gene. Trimming removed 5 bases at V and 0 bases at J, with 9 bases between. Germline V gives CDR1 LNHNV, CDR2 YYDKDF (reference sequence). The CDR3 loop spans 14 amino acids. Variable domain in full (rest from reference TRBV15 and TRBJ2-3): DAMVIQNPRYQVTQFGKPVTLSCSQTLNHNVMYWYQQKSSQAPKLLFHYYDKDFNNEADTPDNFQSRRPNTSFCFLDIRSPGLGDTAMYLCATSVYRSTDTQYFGPGTRLTVL.

This clone was counted only a few times. The gene calls are TRBV7-9 and TRBJ2-5, with 10 bases identical to TRBD1. The CDR3 sequence is 15 residues long. J gave up 4 bases and V 6 bases, and 8 bases lay outside the gene matches. Germline V lookup: CDR1 SEHNR, CDR2 FQNEAQ (reference sequence). Written as DNA, the CDR3 is TGTGCCAGCAGGACCGACAGGGGGCGAGGAGAGACCCAGTACTTC. Amino acids: CASRTDRGRGETQYF. Together with reference TRBV7-9 and TRBJ2-5, the CDR3 gives the full variable domain: DTGVSQNPRHKITKRGQNVTFRCDPISEHNRLYWYRQTLGQGPEFLTYFQNEAQLEKSRLLSDRFSAERPKGSFSTLEIQRTEQGDSAMYLCASRTDRGRGETQYFGPGTRLLVL.

The chain carries TRBV9 and TRBJ2-1, with 9 bases lining up with TRBD2. CDR1 SGDLS and CDR2 YYNGEE come from the germline V gene. This CDR3 is 15 amino acids long. J was trimmed by 6 bases and V by 2 bases; bases with no gene match: 6. CDR3 DNA: TGTGCCAGCAGCGTTCTAGCGGGGATTGGCAATGAGCAGTTCTTC. This encodes CASSVLAGIGNEQFF.

This chain joins TRBV19 and TRBJ1-1, with D hard to call. The CDR3 runs to 14 residues. The germline V gene has CDR1 LNHDA and CDR2 SQIVND (reference sequence). Trimming left V 3 bases short and J 8 bases short, with 16 bases between. The CDR3 spells CASSIISSAAEAFF. CDR3 coding DNA: TGTGCCAGTAGTATTATATCGTCAGCAGCCGAAGCTTTCTTT. Full variable domain (remainder filled in from reference TRBV19 and TRBJ1-1): DGGITQSPKYLFRKEGQNVTLSCEQNLNHDAMYWYRQDPGQGLRLIYYSQIVNDFQKGDIAEGYSVSREKKESFPLTVTSAQKNPTAFYLCASSIISSAAEAFFGQGTRLTVV.

This clone was seen a handful of times. This chain joins TRBV7-2 and TRBJ2-7; possible D gene TRBD1, 6 bases. Germline assignment: CDR1 SGHTA and CDR2 FQGNSA. The CDR3 runs 13 residues. Trimming pared 1 base from V and 10 bases from J, leaving 14 bases between. The CDR3 spells CASSLDPDRPQYF. The CDR3 nucleotides read TGTGCCAGCAGCTTAGACCCGGACAGACCCCAGTACTTC.

The genes are TRBV7-2 and TRBJ1-2, with D possibly being TRBD1 (6 bases). V was cut by 6 bases and J by 8 bases, with 16 bases left in between. From germline, CDR1 is SGHTA and CDR2 FQGNSA. The CDR3 runs to 13 residues. This chain's CDR3 is CASSRNRVEGYTF. CDR3 DNA sequence: TGTGCCAGCAGTCGTAACAGGGTTGAAGGCTACACCTTC.

This chain connects TRBV14 to TRBJ1-2, with D uncertain. Germline V gene data show CDR1 as SGHDN and CDR2 as FVKESK. The length of the CDR3 is 12 residues. V was trimmed by 3 bases and J by 4 bases, leaving 6 bases between them. The CDR3 sequence is CASSQGAYGYTF. The CDR3 region has the DNA TGTGCCAGCAGCCAGGGCGCCTATGGCTACACCTTC.

V gene TRBV29-1 combines with J gene TRBJ1-2; D unresolved. The CDR3 loop spans 11 amino acids. The germline V and J ends were trimmed by 4 bases and 6 bases, with 9 bases remaining between them. Germline values: CDR1 SQVTM, CDR2 ANQGSEA. In DNA, the CDR3 is TGCAGCGTTGGAAGGAATCATGGCTACACCTTC. Amino acid sequence: CSVGRNHGYTF. Using reference TRBV29-1 and TRBJ1-2 for the parts outside the CDR3, the full variable domain is SAVISQKPSRDICQRGTSLTIQCQVDSQVTMMFWYRQQPGQSLTLIATANQGSEATYESGFVIDKFPISRPNLTFSTLTVSNMSPEDSSIYLCSVGRNHGYTFGSGTRLTVV.

The gene calls are TRBV4-2 and TRBJ2-4, with D possibly TRBD2 on 6 matching bases. The germline CDR1 and CDR2 sequences are LGHNA and YNFKEQ. The CDR3 totals 15 residues. The V end lost 1 base, the J end lost 5 bases, and 12 bases lay between the germline ends. The CDR3 coding sequence is TGTGCCAGCAGCCAAGTTACGGGGACTGAAAACATTCAGTACTTC. This codes for CASSQVTGTENIQYF.

The rearrangement links TRBV5-1 to TRBJ2-7, with 9 nucleotides matching TRBD1. The germline V gene encodes CDR1 SGHRS and CDR2 YFSETQ. The CDR3 covers 14 residues. J lost 5 bases, V lost 7 bases, and 10 bases had no gene match. The CDR3 reads CASGPGQGRDEQYF. Written as DNA, the CDR3 is TGCGCCAGCGGCCCGGGACAGGGTCGGGACGAGCAGTACTTC.

V usage is TRBV25-1 and J usage is TRBJ2-7, with unresolved D. This CDR3 has 13 residues. The germline V gene has CDR1 MGHDK and CDR2 SYGVNS. V lost 2 bases to trimming and J lost 0 bases, with 5 bases between them. In DNA, the CDR3 is TGTGCCAGCAGTGAAGTTTTCTCCTACGAGCAGTACTTC. The encoded protein is CASSEVFSYEQYF.